Listed below are T cell receptor beta chains from one sample, sequenced in a study of blood T cell repertoires in COVID-19. Libraries were prepared by immunoSEQ multiplex PCR; TCRdb keeps only in-frame clonotypes and omits some of them. The sample includes some 17,000 clones, about nine tenths of them seen just once. The sample taken for sequencing was peripheral blood. The receptor source for this set is a man in his fifties or sixties with active COVID-19. The conserved cysteine and the conserved F or W are not part of the CDR3 here.

v_gene: TRBV7-2; j_gene: TRBJ2-3; len: 14; CDR3aa: ASSVVGTGATDTQY
v_gene: TRBV6-2/TRBV6-3; j_gene: TRBJ1-6; len: 17; CDR3aa: ASSYSVRQGSSYNSPLH
v_gene: TRBV30; j_gene: TRBJ2-7; len: 12; CDR3aa: ASMNRGALYEQY
v_gene: TRBV18; j_gene: TRBJ1-2; len: 11; CDR3aa: ASSLGDNYGYT
v_gene: TRBV29-1; j_gene: TRBJ2-5; len: 13; CDR3aa: SGSRAGAPGETQY
v_gene: TRBV28; j_gene: TRBJ2-7; len: 13; CDR3aa: ASSRGHQRGYEQY
v_gene: TRBV18; j_gene: TRBJ2-7; len: 12; CDR3aa: ASSPLRGTYEQY
v_gene: TRBV6-5; j_gene: TRBJ2-1; len: 12; CDR3aa: ASSYSPTRDEQF
v_gene: TRBV7-9; j_gene: TRBJ1-1; len: 13; CDR3aa: ASSRPGRTGTEAF
v_gene: TRBV3-1/TRBV3-2; j_gene: TRBJ1-6; len: 13; CDR3aa: ASSPGGGIVSPLH
v_gene: TRBV28; j_gene: TRBJ1-4; len: 13; CDR3aa: ASLTRAATNEKLF
v_gene: TRBV18; j_gene: TRBJ2-7; len: 14; CDR3aa: ASSLSTGTSGYEQY
v_gene: TRBV19; j_gene: TRBJ2-1; len: 14; CDR3aa: ASRTSGRESYNEQF
v_gene: TRBV7-9; j_gene: TRBJ1-2; len: 14; CDR3aa: ASSTPDGGTTYGYT
v_gene: TRBV5-6; j_gene: TRBJ2-7; len: 13; CDR3aa: ASSLLASGNYEQY
v_gene: TRBV7-6; j_gene: TRBJ2-3; len: 13; CDR3aa: ASSLDAGVTDTQY
v_gene: TRBV10-3; j_gene: TRBJ2-1; len: 14; CDR3aa: AIKRTSGRVLDEQF
v_gene: TRBV30; j_gene: TRBJ2-3; len: 12; CDR3aa: AWSESSPVDTQY
v_gene: TRBV5-1; j_gene: TRBJ1-1; len: 11; CDR3aa: ASSLAGYTEAF
v_gene: TRBV2; j_gene: TRBJ1-3; len: 12; CDR3aa: ASSARDSGNTIY
v_gene: TRBV19; j_gene: TRBJ1-3; len: 11; CDR3aa: ASSIEERYTIY
v_gene: TRBV10-3; j_gene: TRBJ2-7; len: 14; CDR3aa: AISESDRGDYYEQY
v_gene: TRBV27; j_gene: TRBJ2-5; len: 12; CDR3aa: ASSIRRGGETQY
v_gene: TRBV7-2; j_gene: TRBJ1-5; len: 13; CDR3aa: ASSLEPGGNQPQH
v_gene: TRBV5-5; j_gene: TRBJ2-1; len: 16; CDR3aa: ASSFASGRAFSYNEQF
v_gene: TRBV11-1; j_gene: TRBJ2-3; len: 13; CDR3aa: ASSPRQTLTDTQY
v_gene: TRBV7-8; j_gene: TRBJ2-4; len: 13; CDR3aa: ASSIRPAGGDIQY
v_gene: TRBV11-2; j_gene: TRBJ1-4; len: 12; CDR3aa: ASNRQSTNEKLF
v_gene: TRBV5-1; j_gene: TRBJ1-1; len: 13; CDR3aa: ASSLEGQGLAEAF
v_gene: TRBV19; j_gene: TRBJ2-3; len: 11; CDR3aa: ASMGALTDTQY
v_gene: TRBV7-8; j_gene: TRBJ2-3; len: 14; CDR3aa: ASSFLAGGSTDTQY
v_gene: TRBV7-8; j_gene: TRBJ1-1; len: 13; CDR3aa: ASSLYRGEYTEAF
v_gene: TRBV19; j_gene: TRBJ1-2; len: 10; CDR3aa: ASSTRAYGYT
v_gene: TRBV5-1; j_gene: TRBJ1-4; len: 12; CDR3aa: ASSTGTIGEKLF
v_gene: TRBV9; j_gene: TRBJ1-4; len: 14; CDR3aa: ASSASPQEDYEKLF
v_gene: TRBV7-3; j_gene: TRBJ2-3; len: 11; CDR3aa: ASSTTGTDTQY
v_gene: TRBV5-8; j_gene: TRBJ1-6; len: 13; CDR3aa: ASSNMGLNNSPLH
v_gene: TRBV6-2/TRBV6-3; j_gene: TRBJ2-7; len: 13; CDR3aa: ASSHDGTSAYEQY
v_gene: TRBV5-4; j_gene: TRBJ2-5; len: 12; CDR3aa: ASSPTGNQETQY
v_gene: TRBV6-2/TRBV6-3; j_gene: TRBJ1-4; len: 11; CDR3aa: ASSYDAGIKLF
v_gene: TRBV12-3/TRBV12-4; j_gene: TRBJ2-3; len: 11; CDR3aa: ASSLRGRDTQY
v_gene: TRBV5-4; j_gene: TRBJ2-3; len: 11; CDR3aa: ASSSGRSDTQY